The source of this TCR beta chain is a study of radiotherapy plus CTLA-4 blockade in lung cancer. This clone was counted once. This CDR3 contains 15 residues. Germline V gene lookup returns CDR1 SGHRS and CDR2 YFSETQ. V shed 1 base and J shed 1 base, with 8 bases lying between them. Some clones are missing from TCRdb's copy, which holds only in-frame ones; the method was immunoSEQ multiplex PCR. This table holds more than 25,000 clones, roughly 83% found once. This sequence joins TRBV5-1 and TRBJ2-2, with D maybe TRBD1 (7 bases). This specimen consisted of peripheral blood, obtained from a patient treated with radiotherapy plus ipilimumab. The source of this sequence is a human donor with non-small cell lung cancer that progressed on radiotherapy plus ipilimumab. The CDR3 is CASSLQGGNTGELFF. The DNA for the CDR3 is TGCGCCAGCAGCTTGCAGGGGGGGAACACCGGGGAGCTGTTTTTT.